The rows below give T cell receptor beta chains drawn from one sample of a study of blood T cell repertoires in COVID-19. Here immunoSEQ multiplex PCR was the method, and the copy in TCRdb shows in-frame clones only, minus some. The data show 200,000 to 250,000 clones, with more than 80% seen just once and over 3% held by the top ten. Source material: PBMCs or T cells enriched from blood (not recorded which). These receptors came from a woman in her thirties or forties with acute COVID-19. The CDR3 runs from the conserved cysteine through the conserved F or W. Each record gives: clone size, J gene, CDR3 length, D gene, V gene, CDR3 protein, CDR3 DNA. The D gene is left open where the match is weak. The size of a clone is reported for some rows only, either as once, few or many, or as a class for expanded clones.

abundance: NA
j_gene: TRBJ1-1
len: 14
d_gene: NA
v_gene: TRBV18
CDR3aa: CASSLLGGDTEAFF
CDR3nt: TGTGCCAGCTCACTACTCGGAGGTGACACTGAAGCTTTCTTT

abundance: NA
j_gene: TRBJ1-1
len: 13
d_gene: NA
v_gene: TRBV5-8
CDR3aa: CASSLVGATEAFF
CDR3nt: TGTGCCAGCAGCTTGGTGGGGGCCACTGAAGCTTTCTTT

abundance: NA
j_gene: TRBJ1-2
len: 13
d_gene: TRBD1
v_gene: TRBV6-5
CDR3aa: CASSQTGVLGYTF
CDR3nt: TGTGCCAGCAGTCAGACAGGGGTTCTTGGCTACACCTTC

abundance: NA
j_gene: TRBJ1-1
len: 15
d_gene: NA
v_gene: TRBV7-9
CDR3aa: CASSLRAVGNTEAFF
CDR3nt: TGTGCCAGCAGCCTGAGGGCGGTGGGGAACACTGAAGCTTTCTTT

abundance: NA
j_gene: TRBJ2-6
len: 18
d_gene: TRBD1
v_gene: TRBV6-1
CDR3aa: CASSEFTGGVSGANVLTF
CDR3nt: TGTGCCAGCAGTGAATTTACAGGGGGCGTATCTGGGGCCAACGTCCTGACTTTC

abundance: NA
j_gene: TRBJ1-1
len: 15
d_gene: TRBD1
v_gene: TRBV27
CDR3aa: CASTHTGTGEIEAFF
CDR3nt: TGTGCCAGCACTCATACTGGGACAGGGGAGATTGAAGCTTTCTTT

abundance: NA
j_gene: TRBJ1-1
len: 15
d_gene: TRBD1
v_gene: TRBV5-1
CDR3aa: CASSPGTGTYTEAFF
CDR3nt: TGCGCCAGCAGCCCCGGGACAGGGACCTACACTGAAGCTTTCTTT

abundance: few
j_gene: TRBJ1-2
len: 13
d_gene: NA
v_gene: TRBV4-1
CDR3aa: CASSQGGKYGYTF
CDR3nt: TGCGCCAGCAGCCAAGGCGGCAAATATGGCTACACCTTC

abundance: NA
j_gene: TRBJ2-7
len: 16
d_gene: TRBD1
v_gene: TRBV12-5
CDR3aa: CASGLYRGSWSYEQYF
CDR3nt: TGTGCTAGTGGTTTGTACAGGGGCAGTTGGTCCTACGAGCAGTACTTC

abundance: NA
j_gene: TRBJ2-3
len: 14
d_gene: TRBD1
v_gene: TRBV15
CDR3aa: CATSTLGTADTQYF
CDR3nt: TGTGCCACCAGCACCCTCGGGACAGCAGATACGCAGTATTTT

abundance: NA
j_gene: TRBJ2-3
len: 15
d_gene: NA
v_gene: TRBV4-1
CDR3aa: CASSLQGLTADTQYF
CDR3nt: TGCGCCAGCAGCCTCCAGGGGCTTACGGCAGATACGCAGTATTTT

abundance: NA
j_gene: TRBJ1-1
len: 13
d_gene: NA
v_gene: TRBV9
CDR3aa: CASSLGSDTEAFF
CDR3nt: TGTGCCAGCAGCCTCGGGAGCGACACTGAAGCTTTCTTT

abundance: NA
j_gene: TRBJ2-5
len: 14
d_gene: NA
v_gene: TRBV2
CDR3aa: CASSEDGGKETQYF
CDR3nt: TGTGCCAGCAGTGAAGATGGGGGGAAGGAGACCCAGTACTTC

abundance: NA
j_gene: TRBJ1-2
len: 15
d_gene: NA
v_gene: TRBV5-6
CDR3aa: CASSFGQQVPYGYTF
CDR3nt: TGTGCCAGCAGCTTTGGACAGCAAGTACCGTATGGCTACACCTTC

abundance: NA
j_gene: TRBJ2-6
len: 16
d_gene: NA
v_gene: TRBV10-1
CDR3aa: CASSPKSGPGANVLTF
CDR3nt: TGCGCCAGCAGCCCTAAGAGTGGGCCCGGGGCCAACGTCCTGACTTTC

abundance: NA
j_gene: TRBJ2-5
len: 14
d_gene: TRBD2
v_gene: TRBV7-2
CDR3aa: CASSGRGSRETQYF
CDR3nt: TGTGCCAGCAGCGGGCGGGGGTCCCGGGAGACCCAGTACTTC

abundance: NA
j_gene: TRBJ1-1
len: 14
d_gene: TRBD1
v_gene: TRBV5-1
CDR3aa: CASSSGQGTGEAFF
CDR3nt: TGCGCCAGCAGCTCGGGACAGGGGACGGGTGAAGCTTTCTTT

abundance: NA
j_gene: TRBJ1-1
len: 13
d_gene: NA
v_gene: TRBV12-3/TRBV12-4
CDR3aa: CASSPIGGDVGFF
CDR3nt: TGTGCCAGCAGTCCTATAGGGGGTGATGTGGGTTTCTTT

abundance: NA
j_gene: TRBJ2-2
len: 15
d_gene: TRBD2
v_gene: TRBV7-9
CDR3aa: CAETSGGPYTGELFF
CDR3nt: TGTGCGGAGACTAGCGGGGGGCCGTACACCGGGGAGCTGTTTTTT

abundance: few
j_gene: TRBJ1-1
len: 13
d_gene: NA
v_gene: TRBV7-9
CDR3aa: CASSPGGRGEAFF
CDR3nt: TGTGCCAGCAGCCCGGGAGGGCGTGGTGAAGCTTTCTTT

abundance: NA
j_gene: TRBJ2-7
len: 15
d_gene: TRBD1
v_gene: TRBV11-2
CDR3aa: CASSYGQGRSYEQYF
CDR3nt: TGTGCCAGCAGCTATGGACAGGGCAGATCCTACGAGCAGTACTTC

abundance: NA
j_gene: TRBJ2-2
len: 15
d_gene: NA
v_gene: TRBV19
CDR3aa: CASSKPGQNTGELFF
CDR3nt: TGTGCCAGTAGTAAACCGGGACAAAACACCGGGGAGCTGTTTTTT

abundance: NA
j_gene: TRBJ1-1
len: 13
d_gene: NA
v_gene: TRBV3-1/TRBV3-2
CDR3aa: CASSQRWNTEAFF
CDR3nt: TGTGCCAGCAGCCAACGGTGGAACACTGAAGCTTTCTTT